These T cell receptor beta chains were read from a single sample in a study of cytomegalovirus exposure and HLA in healthy donors. TCRdb keeps only in-frame clones here, not all; method: immunoSEQ multiplex PCR. The table lists some 84,000 clones, roughly 64% of them singletons. The sequenced material came from PBMCs. The receptors shown here come from a woman aged 40 to 49 in good health and CMV-seropositive. The CDR3 runs from the conserved cysteine through the conserved F or W. Fields, in order: clone size, V gene, D gene, J gene, CDR3 protein, CDR3 DNA. The D gene is left open where the match is weak. Size is stated for part of the rows, as once, few or many counts, or as a class when the clone is expanded.

>.|TRBV28|TRBD1|TRBJ1-2
CASSSGDRGYGYTF
TGTGCCAGCAGTTCCGGCGACAGGGGGTATGGCTACACCTTC
>.|TRBV7-9|.|TRBJ1-3
CASSLVQDTIYF
TGTGCCAGCAGCTTAGTGCAGGACACCATATATTTT
>.|TRBV7-2|.|TRBJ1-1
CASRGGWSTEAFF
TGTGCCAGCCGGGGAGGGTGGAGCACTGAAGCTTTCTTT
>.|TRBV27|.|TRBJ2-7
CASSWGLAYEQYF
TGTGCCAGCAGTTGGGGCTTGGCCTACGAGCAGTACTTC
>.|TRBV7-2|TRBD2|TRBJ2-7
CASSSGTSRRGYEQYF
TGTGCCAGCAGCTCCGGGACTAGCAGGAGAGGGTACGAGCAGTACTTC
>few|TRBV9|TRBD2|TRBJ2-2
CASSDTSGRDTGELFF
TGTGCCAGCAGCGATACTAGCGGGAGGGACACCGGGGAGCTGTTTTTT
>.|TRBV9|.|TRBJ2-3
CASSVGGSDSTDTQYF
TGTGCCAGCAGCGTAGGCGGCAGTGATAGCACAGATACGCAGTATTTT
>.|TRBV29-1|.|TRBJ1-1
CSVGGRGDTEAFF
TGCAGCGTTGGCGGCAGGGGTGACACTGAAGCTTTCTTT
>.|TRBV30|.|TRBJ1-2
CAWVSGDPYGYTF
TGTGCCTGGGTTTCAGGGGATCCATATGGCTACACCTTC
>few|TRBV9|.|TRBJ2-1
CASSASATYNEQFF
TGTGCCAGCAGCGCCAGCGCGACCTACAATGAGCAGTTCTTC
>once|TRBV10-3|.|TRBJ1-2
CAIGGPGTNYGYTF
TGTGCCATCGGCGGGCCCGGGACAAACTATGGCTACACCTTC
>.|TRBV29-1|.|TRBJ2-3
CSVPSATDTQYF
TGCAGCGTTCCTAGCGCCACAGATACGCAGTATTTT
>.|TRBV7-2|TRBD1|TRBJ2-7
CASSLRQGDEQYF
TGTGCCAGCAGCTTACGCCAGGGGGACGAGCAGTACTTC
>.|TRBV7-6|.|TRBJ2-1
CASSPMTTGEAPFF
TGTGCCAGCAGCCCAATGACAACAGGGGAGGCCCCGTTCTTC
>.|TRBV4-1|.|TRBJ2-3
CASSQGQGGGTDTQYF
TGCGCCAGCAGCCAAGGGCAAGGAGGGGGCACAGATACGCAGTATTTT
>.|TRBV7-9|TRBD2|TRBJ2-1
CASSRSTSTNEQFF
TGTGCCAGCAGCCGGTCGACTAGCACGAATGAGCAGTTCTTC
>once|TRBV19|TRBD2|TRBJ2-1
CASSPPPGLAGSLTYNEQFF
TGTGCCAGTAGCCCCCCCCCTGGACTAGCGGGAAGTTTAACCTACAATGAGCAGTTCTTC
>.|TRBV9|.|TRBJ2-7
CASSVSRVSYEQYF
TGTGCCAGCAGCGTATCGAGGGTTTCCTACGAGCAGTACTTC
>.|TRBV18|.|TRBJ1-1
CASSPTGQGKDTEAFF
TGTGCCAGCTCACCAACAGGGCAAGGAAAGGACACTGAAGCTTTCTTT
>.|TRBV6-5|.|TRBJ1-1
CASRTTGQRELGF
TGTGCCAGCAGAACTACAGGACAGCGTGAATTGGGGTTT
>.|TRBV19|TRBD1|TRBJ1-2
CASSPTRGTGINYGYTF
TGTGCCAGTAGTCCAACTAGGGGGACAGGGATTAACTATGGCTACACCTTC
>.|TRBV4-3|TRBD2|TRBJ2-1
CASSPGSLAGVGEQFF
TGCGCCAGCAGCCCCGGGTCACTAGCGGGAGTAGGTGAGCAGTTCTTC
>.|TRBV28|TRBD1|TRBJ2-1
CASSPRQGPTAYNEQFF
TGTGCCAGCAGTCCCCGACAGGGCCCCACCGCCTACAATGAGCAGTTCTTC
>.|TRBV6-5|TRBD2|TRBJ2-1
CASSFAASGAYNEQFF
TGTGCCAGCAGTTTTGCCGCTAGCGGGGCCTACAATGAGCAGTTCTTC
>.|TRBV5-1|TRBD2|TRBJ2-5
CASSMTSGQETQYF
TGCGCCAGCAGCATGACTAGCGGGCAAGAGACCCAGTACTTC